The TCR beta chain under discussion was sequenced for a study of T-cell reconstitution after alpha-beta-depleted transplantation in children. CDR3 size: 15 residues. V dropped 4 bases and J dropped 0 bases, with 13 bases sitting between them. Germline CDR1 reads MNHEY; CDR2 reads SMNVEV (reference sequence). Researchers prepared the TCRbeta library using unique molecular identifiers, the study reports. One entry per CDR3 protein results from TCRdb running MiXCR on the PCR reads. The table lists about 640,000 distinct CDR3 sequences, roughly 15% of them singletons, with 0.8% to 1.1% in the top ten. The rearrangement links TRBV27 to TRBJ2-7; possible D gene TRBD1, 5 bases. The sequence was obtained from a human donor who donated a stem cell graft to a child with acute myeloid leukemia. The sequenced sample was PBMCs from the stem cell graft donor, obtained from the stem cell graft. The chain's CDR3 is CASSSGYLSSYEQYF. The CDR3 region has the DNA TGTGCCAGCAGTTCAGGGTATTTGAGCTCCTACGAGCAGTACTTC.